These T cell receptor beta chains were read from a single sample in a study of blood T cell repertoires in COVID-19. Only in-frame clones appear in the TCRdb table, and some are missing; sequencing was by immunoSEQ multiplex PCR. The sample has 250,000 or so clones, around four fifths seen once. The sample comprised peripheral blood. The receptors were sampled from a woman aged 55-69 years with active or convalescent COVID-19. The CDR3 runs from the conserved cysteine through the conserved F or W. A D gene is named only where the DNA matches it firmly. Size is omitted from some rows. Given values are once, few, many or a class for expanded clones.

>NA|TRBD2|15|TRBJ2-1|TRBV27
TGTGCCAGCAGGAAACTAGCGGGGGAGACCGATGAGCAGTTCTTC
CASRKLAGETDEQFF
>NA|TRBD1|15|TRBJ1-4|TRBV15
TGTGCCACCAGCCGCAGGGGACAGGCTAATGAAAAACTGTTTTTT
CATSRRGQANEKLFF
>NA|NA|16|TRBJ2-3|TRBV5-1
TGCGCCAGCAGCTTTCTCGCCGGTTCTAGCACAGATACGCAGTATTTT
CASSFLAGSSTDTQYF
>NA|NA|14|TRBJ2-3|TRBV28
TGTGCCAGCAGTTTGGAACAGTGGACAGATACGCAGTATTTT
CASSLEQWTDTQYF
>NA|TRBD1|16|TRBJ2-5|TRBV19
TGTGCCAGTAGTATATCCCTTGGACAGGGATCCCCGGGAATATACTTC
CASSISLGQGSPGIYF
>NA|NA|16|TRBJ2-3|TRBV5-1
TGCGCCAGCAGCTTGGACCCGGCGGGGTCCACAGATACGCAGTATTTT
CASSLDPAGSTDTQYF
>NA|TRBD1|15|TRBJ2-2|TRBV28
TGTGCCAGTGAGCACAGGGGGCTAAACACCGGGGAGCTGTTTTTT
CASEHRGLNTGELFF
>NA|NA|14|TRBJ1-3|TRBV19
TGTGCCAGCAAACAGCTTACCGGTGGAAACACCATATATTTT
CASKQLTGGNTIYF
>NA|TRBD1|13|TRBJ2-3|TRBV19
TGTGCCAGTAGTGACAGGGCCACAGATACGCAGTATTTT
CASSDRATDTQYF
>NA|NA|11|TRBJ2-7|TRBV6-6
TGTGCCAATCCGAGCTCCTACGAGCAGTACTTC
CANPSSYEQYF
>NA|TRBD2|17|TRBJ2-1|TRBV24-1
TGTGCCACCAGTGATTTTGGGGGGGGAAGCGGGCGGGATGAGCAGTTCTTC
CATSDFGGGSGRDEQFF
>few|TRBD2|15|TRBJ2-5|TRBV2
TGTGCCAGCAGTGGGGATAGCGGGGGCCAAGAGACCCAGTACTTC
CASSGDSGGQETQYF
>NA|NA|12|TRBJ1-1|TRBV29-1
TGCAGCGCCTCACAGGTCAACACTGAAGCTTTCTTT
CSASQVNTEAFF
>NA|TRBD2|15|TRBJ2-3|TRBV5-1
TGCGCCAGCAGCTTGGTAGCGGGAGGTGTAGATACGCAGTATTTT
CASSLVAGGVDTQYF
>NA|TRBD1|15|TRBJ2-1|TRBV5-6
TGTGCCAGCAGCCTGGGACAGGGGTCCTACAATGAGCAGTTCTTC
CASSLGQGSYNEQFF
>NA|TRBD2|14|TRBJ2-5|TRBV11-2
TGTGCCAGCAGACCGGGGGGGTACCAAGAGACCCAGTACTTC
CASRPGGYQETQYF
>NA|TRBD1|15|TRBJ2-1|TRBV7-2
TGTGCCAGCAGCTCGACACCAGGGGGTGGCAATGAGCAGTTCTTC
CASSSTPGGGNEQFF
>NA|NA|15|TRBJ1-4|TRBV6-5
TGTGCCAGCAGTTACTCTAGGGGGTCTGGGGAAAAACTGTTTTTT
CASSYSRGSGEKLFF
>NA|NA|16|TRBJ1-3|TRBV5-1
TGCGCCAGCAGCTTGGGGGGACAAACTACTGGAAACACCATATATTTT
CASSLGGQTTGNTIYF
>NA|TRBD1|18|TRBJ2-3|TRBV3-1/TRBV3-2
TGTGCCAGCAGCTACTATGTGCTCCGGGACAGGGGAAAAGATACGCAGTATTTT
CASSYYVLRDRGKDTQYF
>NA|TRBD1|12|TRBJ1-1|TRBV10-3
TGTGCCATCTGGGGACAGGGGACTGAAGCTTTCTTT
CAIWGQGTEAFF
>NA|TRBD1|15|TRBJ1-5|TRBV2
TGTGCCAGCAGGCGCGGGACAGTGAACAATCAGCCCCAGCATTTT
CASRRGTVNNQPQHF